The subject of this entry is one TCR beta chain. Looked up from germline, CDR1 is MGHDK and CDR2 is SYGVNS. The CDR3 sequence is 15 residues long. These data are taken from a study of blood T cells in healthy people across ages. Alongside a J-beta primer mix, a sample-barcoded 5' primer served in a second PCR lasting about 6 to 11 cycles. TCRdb re-called the 5' RACE reads with MiXCR, one entry per CDR3 protein. The data show 1.5 million to 2 million distinct CDR3 sequences, around half seen once. The sequencing sample was made of blood. The chain links TRBV25-1 to TRBJ2-7; 12 positions match TRBD2. The J call may be mistaken, given a closer DNA end match to TRBJ2-5. The TCR was taken from a woman aged 40 to 50 in good health. The CDR3 region has the DNA TGTGCCAGCAGTGCGAGGACTAGCGGGACAGGGACCCAGTACTTC. Amino acid sequence: CASSARTSGTGTQYF.